This TCR beta chain was profiled in a study of blood T cell repertoires in COVID-19. Whole-study context: Specimens from acute and convalescent COVID-19 originated in the United States, Italy and Spain. T cells, B-cell-depleted T cells, or PBMCs provided the cDNA or gDNA that served as material.

Study processing details: Cell counts per sample came from amplifying reference gene primers. The table came from immunoSEQ multiplex PCR; TCRdb's copy has only in-frame clones and leaves some out. For V, J and clone size, that table is used; D and trimming come from the DNA. In the table there are around 430,000 clones, about 87% of which are singletons. Seattle patients were enrolled during active infection and followed longitudinally. The V segment lost 5 bases and the J segment 5 bases; nucleotides outside the gene matches: 4. CDR1 and CDR2 (germline): SEHNR, FQNEAQ (reference sequence). This CDR3 comprises 15 residues.

This chain links TRBV7-9 with TRBJ1-6, with 9 bases that match TRBD1. The specimen was peripheral blood. This TCR derives from a woman aged 45 to 65 with COVID-19, enrolled during active disease. The CDR3 nucleotides read TGTGCCAGCAGCAAATGGGACAGGGATAATTCACCCCTCCACTTT. Encoded protein: CASSKWDRDNSPLHF.